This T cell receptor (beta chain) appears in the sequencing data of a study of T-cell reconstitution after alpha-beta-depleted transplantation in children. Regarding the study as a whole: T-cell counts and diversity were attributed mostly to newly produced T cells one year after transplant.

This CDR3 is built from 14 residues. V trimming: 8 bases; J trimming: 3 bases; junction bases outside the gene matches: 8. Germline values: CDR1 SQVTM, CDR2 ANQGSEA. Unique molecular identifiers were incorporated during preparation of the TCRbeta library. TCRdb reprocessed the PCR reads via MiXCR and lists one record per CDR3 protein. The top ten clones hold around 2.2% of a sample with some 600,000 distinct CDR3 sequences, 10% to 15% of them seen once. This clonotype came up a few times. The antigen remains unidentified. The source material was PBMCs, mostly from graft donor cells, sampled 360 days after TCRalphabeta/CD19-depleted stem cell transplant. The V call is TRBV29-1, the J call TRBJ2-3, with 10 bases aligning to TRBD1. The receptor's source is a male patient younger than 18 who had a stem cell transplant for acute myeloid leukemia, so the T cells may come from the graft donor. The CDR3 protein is CSQAGTGATDTQYF. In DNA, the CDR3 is TGCAGCCAAGCCGGGACAGGGGCAACAGATACGCAGTATTTT.